Listed below are T cell receptor beta chains from one sample, sequenced in a study of liver allograft versus peripheral blood T cells. Using its own MiXCR run on the reads, TCRdb lists one record per CDR3 protein. The sample carries 8,000 to 9,500 distinct CDR3 sequences, over 15% recorded once. The receptors were sampled from a human patient who had a liver transplant. Some T cells may have originated in the graft donor. Each CDR3 is given with its conserved first and last residue. D genes are given only for firm matches. Only some rows state a clone size, as once, few, many or a class for expanded clones.

j_call | d_call | clone_size | v_call | cdr3_aa | cdr3_nt
TRBJ1-2 | . | many | TRBV27 | CASSFQGANYGYTF | TGTGCCAGCAGTTTTCAGGGAGCTAACTATGGCTACACCTTC
TRBJ1-3 | . | . | TRBV12-5 | CASSSGFIAGNTIYF | TGTGCCAGCAGTTCAGGCTTCATCGCGGGAAACACCATATATTTT
TRBJ2-7 | . | . | TRBV11-2 | CASSGDGTYEQYF | TGTGCCAGCAGCGGGGACGGAACCTACGAGCAGTACTTC
TRBJ2-7 | TRBD1 | . | TRBV12-3/TRBV12-4 | CASSLLETGRYEQYF | TGTGCCAGCAGTTTACTAGAGACAGGGCGCTACGAGCAGTACTTC
TRBJ1-2 | . | medium-sized | TRBV6-5 | CASSYAGAWGYTF | TGTGCCAGCAGTTACGCGGGGGCGTGGGGCTACACCTTC
TRBJ1-2 | . | medium-sized | TRBV7-2 | CASSPRPDSPYGYTF | TGTGCCAGCAGCCCAAGACCGGACAGCCCCTATGGCTACACCTTC
TRBJ1-2 | . | . | TRBV7-9 | CASSSTVNYGYTF | TGTGCCAGCAGCTCGACGGTTAACTATGGCTACACCTTC
TRBJ1-1 | TRBD1 | . | TRBV12-3/TRBV12-4 | CASTNDRVNTEAFF | TGTGCCAGCACAAACGACAGGGTGAACACTGAAGCTTTCTTT
TRBJ1-2 | . | . | TRBV6-5 | CASSYTHGGGYTF | TGTGCCAGCAGTTACACCCATGGAGGTGGCTACACCTTC
TRBJ1-2 | TRBD1 | few | TRBV20-1 | CSAARGDSYGYTF | TGCAGTGCCGCTAGGGGGGACAGCTATGGCTACACCTTC
TRBJ2-1 | TRBD2 | few | TRBV7-9 | CASSRQRGAYNEQFF | TGTGCCAGCAGCCGCCAGCGGGGGGCCTACAATGAGCAGTTCTTC
TRBJ2-7 | . | . | TRBV14 | CASSQGRALSYEQYF | TGTGCCAGCAGCCAAGGGCGGGCCCTCTCCTACGAGCAGTACTTC
TRBJ1-1 | . | medium-sized | TRBV10-3 | CAISVVGGGLNTEAFF | TGTGCCATCAGCGTCGTGGGAGGGGGACTCAACACTGAAGCTTTCTTT
TRBJ2-1 | . | . | TRBV12-3/TRBV12-4 | CASGLPIGEQFF | TGTGCCAGCGGGCTTCCGATTGGTGAGCAGTTCTTC
TRBJ2-7 | TRBD1 | . | TRBV12-3/TRBV12-4 | CASSWTGGYEQYF | TGTGCCAGCAGTTGGACAGGGGGTTACGAGCAGTACTTC
TRBJ1-1 | TRBD1 | . | TRBV6-5 | CASSYYPTGLDTEAFF | TGTGCCAGCAGTTACTACCCGACAGGGCTGGACACTGAAGCTTTCTTT
TRBJ1-1 | . | many | TRBV5-6 | CASSLWSGRTEAFF | TGTGCCAGCAGCTTGTGGAGCGGGCGGACTGAAGCTTTCTTT
TRBJ1-5 | TRBD1 | . | TRBV5-5 | CASSLIQGAGQPQHF | TGTGCCAGCAGCTTGATCCAGGGGGCTGGTCAGCCCCAGCATTTT
TRBJ1-5 | . | medium-sized | TRBV6-1 | CASSEPGSQPQHF | TGTGCCAGCAGTGAACCCGGGTCCCAGCCCCAGCATTTT
TRBJ2-1 | . | . | TRBV9 | CASSAPAVEQFF | TGTGCCAGCAGCGCTCCGGCCGTAGAGCAGTTCTTC
TRBJ2-1 | . | medium-sized | TRBV27 | CASTPEPYHNEQFF | TGTGCCAGCACCCCGGAGCCCTATCACAATGAGCAGTTCTTC
TRBJ2-1 | . | . | TRBV6-2/TRBV6-3 | CASSSGQGHHNEQFF | TGTGCCAGCAGCTCGGGGCAGGGGCACCACAATGAGCAGTTCTTC